Shown below are 5 T cell receptor beta chains from a single sample sequenced in a study of blood T cell repertoires in COVID-19. Sequencing was performed with immunoSEQ multiplex PCR; in TCRdb, only in-frame clones are kept and a portion is missing. The sample holds around 120,000 clones, less than 90% seen once. Sample: PBMCs or T cells enriched from blood (not recorded which). These receptors all come from a woman between 50 and 59 years old who had recovered from COVID-19.

In this sample, this clone turned up once. DNA for the CDR3: TGTGCCAGCAGTTCGGACAGGGACAACGACGAGCAGTACTTC. Protein product: CASSSDRDNDEQYF. This chain connects TRBV27 to TRBJ2-7; TRBD1 matches 8 bases. In germline, CDR1 is MNHEY, CDR2 SMNVEV (reference sequence). The ends lost 4 bases at V and 5 bases at J; junction bases unmatched: 7. The CDR3 is made up of 14 amino acids.

CDR3 residues: CASTQGGYNEQFF. For the CDR3, the DNA is TGTGCCAGTACACAGGGGGGGTACAATGAGCAGTTCTTC. The chain joins TRBV5-4 to TRBJ2-1; the D gene is possibly TRBD1 (8 bases). V lost 8 bases, J lost 4 bases, and 13 bases lay in between. CDR1 and CDR2 (germline): SGHNT, YYREEE (reference sequence). The CDR3 spans 13 residues.

This clone came up once. The CDR3 loop reads CASSYGQGSSYEQYF. The DNA of the CDR3 is TGTGCCAGCAGTTACGGGCAGGGGTCCTCCTACGAGCAGTACTTC. The chain couples TRBV27 to TRBJ2-7; perhaps TRBD1 as D (6 bases). The CDR3 is made up of 15 amino acids. Trimming left V 4 bases short and J 0 bases short, with 13 bases between. Germline lookup yields CDR1 MNHEY and CDR2 SMNVEV (reference sequence).

The chain carries TRBV7-9 and TRBJ1-6; 7 bases line up with TRBD1. V gave up 5 bases and J gave up 4 bases; unmatched junction bases: 5. The CDR3 spans 15 residues. Germline V gene data show CDR1 as SEHNR and CDR2 as FQNEAQ (reference sequence). CDR3 amino acids: CASSNPGGYNSPLHF. The CDR3 coding sequence is TGTGCCAGCAGCAACCCAGGGGGTTATAATTCACCCCTCCACTTT.

The genes are TRBV19 and TRBJ1-2; 8 nucleotides agree with TRBD1. The CDR3 spans 14 residues. Unmatched junction bases numbered 5, after V lost 4 bases and J lost 4 bases. The germline gives CDR1 LNHDA, CDR2 SQIVND (reference sequence). The CDR3: CASSTQGASYGYTF. The CDR3 nucleotides are TGTGCCAGTAGTACCCAGGGGGCCAGCTATGGCTACACCTTC.